One sample yielded the 8 T cell receptor beta chains listed below, sequenced in a study of T-cell reconstitution after alpha-beta-depleted transplantation in children. Unique molecular identifiers were built into the TCRbeta library. One entry per CDR3 protein results from TCRdb running MiXCR on the PCR reads. Altogether about 540,000 distinct CDR3 sequences are present, 18% being singletons, with the ten largest covering more than 2.5%. The sample here was PBMCs from the stem cell graft donor, taken from the stem cell graft. Source of these receptors: a human donor who donated a stem cell graft to a child with acute lymphoblastic leukemia.

This clonotype has just a few counts. The V gene is TRBV7-8, the J gene TRBJ2-1; 8 bases align to TRBD2. Germline V gene data show CDR1 as SGHVS and CDR2 as FQNEAQ. The CDR3 is made up of 16 amino acids. J gave up 3 bases and V 0 bases, and 4 bases lay outside the gene matches. The CDR3 spells CASSLARGRLYNEQFF. The DNA for the CDR3 is TGTGCCAGCAGCTTAGCGCGCGGGAGGCTCTACAATGAGCAGTTCTTC.

This clonotype was seen at least ten times. CDR3 sequence: CASSLRGISYNEQFF. The DNA for the CDR3 is TGTGCCAGCAGTTTGCGCGGGATCTCCTACAATGAGCAGTTCTTC. The chain employs TRBV12-3 or TRBV12-4 and TRBJ2-1; D possibly corresponds to TRBD2 (6 bases). V lost 3 bases to trimming and J lost 0 bases, with 9 bases between them. This CDR3 is built from 15 residues.

V and J are TRBV27 and TRBJ2-1, with 10 bases identical to TRBD2. The CDR3 runs 15 residues. The V segment lost 3 bases and the J segment 7 bases; nucleotides outside the gene matches: 6. Germline-derived CDR1 and CDR2 are MNHEY and SMNVEV (reference sequence). The CDR3 DNA reads TGTGCCAGCAGTTTCCTAGCGGGAGTAAGAAATGAGCAGTTCTTC. It specifies CASSFLAGVRNEQFF.

The sample holds a few counts of this clonotype. The rearrangement links TRBV12-3 or TRBV12-4 to TRBJ2-7; TRBD2 agrees at 7 bases. V was clipped by 4 bases and J by 3 bases; unmatched bases: 6. This CDR3 region has 14 residues. The CDR3 nucleotides read TGTGCCAGCAGTTACCCTAGCGGCGTCTACGAGCAGTACTTC. Protein sequence: CASSYPSGVYEQYF.

The chain joins TRBV5-1 to TRBJ2-1, with 8 bases fitting TRBD2. The CDR3 sequence is 16 residues long. Germline CDR1 is SGHRS and CDR2 is YFSETQ. J lost 4 bases, V lost 1 base, and 7 bases had no gene match. CDR3: CASSLPSGSGYNEQFF. The CDR3 DNA follows: TGCGCCAGCAGCTTGCCGAGCGGGAGTGGGTACAATGAGCAGTTCTTC.

The gene calls are TRBV5-1 and TRBJ2-7, with 10 bases lining up with TRBD1. The length of the CDR3 is 16 residues. Germline-derived CDR1 and CDR2 are SGHRS and YFSETQ. Unmatched junction bases numbered 6, after V lost 0 bases and J lost 3 bases. The CDR3 sequence is CASSLVSGTGVYEQYF. The CDR3 DNA reads TGCGCCAGCAGCTTGGTTTCTGGGACAGGGGTCTACGAGCAGTACTTC.

Notes on this clonotype: One end of the junction fails to match germline, which may point to a read error. The chain is built from TRBV7-8 and TRBJ2-7; 9 bases fit TRBD1. CDR1 is SGHVS and CDR2 is FQNEAQ in the germline V gene. The CDR3 runs to 15 residues. For the CDR3, the DNA is TGTGCCAGCAGACCTGGGGGACAGGGCTCCTACCAGCAGTACTTC. Encoded protein: CASRPGGQGSYQQYF. Complete variable domain (other parts from reference TRBV7-8 and TRBJ2-7): GAGVSQSPRYKVAKRGQDVALRCDPISGHVSLFWYQQALGQGPEFLTYFQNEAQLDKSGLPSDRFFAERPEGSVSTLKIQRTQQEDSAVYLCASRPGGQGSYQQYFGPGTRLTVT.

In its sample, this clonotype was seen many times. The chain recombines TRBV12-3 or TRBV12-4 with TRBJ1-1, with a possible D match to TRBD1 (6 bases). There are 14 residues in the CDR3. V lost 3 bases and J lost 5, with 13 bases in between. The CDR3 sequence: CASSFGGPRTEAFF. DNA of the CDR3: TGTGCCAGCAGTTTTGGGGGCCCGAGGACTGAAGCTTTCTTT.